This is a list of T cell receptor beta chains from one sample in a study of blood T cell repertoires in COVID-19. Data came from immunoSEQ multiplex PCR; TCRdb stores just in-frame clones and leaves some out. Of approximately 120,000 clones listed, around 83% are singletons. Sequences were obtained from peripheral blood. These receptors came from a human donor in a cohort sampled during active COVID-19. The CDR3 runs from the conserved cysteine through the conserved F or W. The D gene is left open where the match is weak. Some rows have no size entry. The others give once, few or many, or a class for an expanded clone.

J gene: TRBJ1-1
D gene: TRBD1
clone size: NA
V gene: TRBV7-9
CDR3 protein: CATQGALGTEAFF
CDR3 DNA: TGTGCCACCCAGGGGGCGCTTGGTACTGAAGCTTTCTTT

J gene: TRBJ2-1
D gene: NA
clone size: NA
V gene: TRBV14
CDR3 protein: CASSRTTRYNEQFF
CDR3 DNA: TGTGCCAGCAGCCGGACAACCCGATACAATGAGCAGTTCTTC

J gene: TRBJ2-4
D gene: NA
clone size: NA
V gene: TRBV11-3
CDR3 protein: CASSPPTRPRNIQYF
CDR3 DNA: TGTGCCAGCAGCCCACCGACTCGACCGAGGAACATTCAGTACTTC

J gene: TRBJ1-4
D gene: TRBD1
clone size: NA
V gene: TRBV6-5
CDR3 protein: CASRQDRGAQKLFF
CDR3 DNA: TGTGCCAGCAGACAGGACAGGGGGGCTCAAAAACTGTTTTTT

J gene: TRBJ1-1
D gene: NA
clone size: NA
V gene: TRBV5-1
CDR3 protein: CASRLGELNTEAFF
CDR3 DNA: TGCGCCAGCAGATTGGGAGAACTGAACACTGAAGCTTTCTTT

J gene: TRBJ2-4
D gene: NA
clone size: NA
V gene: TRBV12-3/TRBV12-4
CDR3 protein: CASSLGRTEYF
CDR3 DNA: TGTGCCAGCAGTTTGGGTCGGACAGAGTACTTC

J gene: TRBJ1-1
D gene: NA
clone size: NA
V gene: TRBV4-1
CDR3 protein: CASSLSRGGAEAFF
CDR3 DNA: TGCGCCAGCAGCTTATCTCGGGGGGGTGCTGAAGCTTTCTTT

J gene: TRBJ2-1
D gene: NA
clone size: many
V gene: TRBV7-3
CDR3 protein: CASSPSTGSLGNEQFF
CDR3 DNA: TGTGCCAGCAGCCCCAGCACAGGGAGTTTAGGGAATGAGCAGTTCTTC

J gene: TRBJ2-3
D gene: NA
clone size: NA
V gene: TRBV5-1
CDR3 protein: CASSSSEGGRKTDTQYF
CDR3 DNA: TGCGCCAGCAGCTCCTCTGAGGGGGGGCGCAAGACAGATACGCAGTATTTT

J gene: TRBJ1-2
D gene: NA
clone size: NA
V gene: TRBV12-3/TRBV12-4
CDR3 protein: CASSFGRGAGYTF
CDR3 DNA: TGTGCCAGCAGTTTTGGGAGGGGGGCAGGCTACACCTTC

J gene: TRBJ1-2
D gene: NA
clone size: few
V gene: TRBV15
CDR3 protein: CATSSPRGNYGYTF
CDR3 DNA: TGTGCCACCAGCAGTCCCAGGGGTAACTATGGCTACACCTTC

J gene: TRBJ2-1
D gene: NA
clone size: NA
V gene: TRBV18
CDR3 protein: CASSPTIDSLNEQFF
CDR3 DNA: TGTGCCAGCTCACCTACTATTGACTCCCTCAATGAGCAGTTCTTC

J gene: TRBJ1-2
D gene: NA
clone size: NA
V gene: TRBV7-9
CDR3 protein: CASSLNRENGYTF
CDR3 DNA: TGTGCCAGCAGCTTAAACAGGGAGAATGGCTACACCTTC

J gene: TRBJ2-1
D gene: TRBD2
clone size: NA
V gene: TRBV30
CDR3 protein: CAWSRTSGSTNEQFF
CDR3 DNA: TGTGCCTGGAGTAGGACTAGCGGGAGTACGAATGAGCAGTTCTTC